A single sample is the source of the 3 T cell receptor beta chains below, sequenced in a study of blood T cell repertoires in COVID-19. Clones were sequenced by immunoSEQ multiplex PCR, and TCRdb holds only the in-frame ones, with some missing. Counted here are about 350,000 clones, approximately 87% occurring once; the ten biggest clones make up more than 5%. Sequenced input: peripheral blood. The receptors were gathered from a woman in her 50s with COVID-19, enrolled during active disease.

This clone was seen only a few times. J is TRBJ1-2 and V is TRBV27, with TRBD1 identical over 10 bases. CDR1 MNHEY and CDR2 SMNVEV come from the germline V gene (reference sequence). CDR3 length equals 14 residues. V trimming: 5 bases; J trimming: 6 bases; junction bases outside the gene matches: 6. CDR3 region: CASSPGTGDNGYTF. The CDR3 DNA sequence: TGTGCCAGCAGTCCCGGGACAGGGGACAATGGCTACACCTTC.

This chain connects TRBV7-9 to TRBJ1-2; D ambiguous. Germline CDR1 is SEHNR and CDR2 is FQNEAQ (reference sequence). Trimming pared 5 bases from V and 7 bases from J, leaving 11 bases between. This CDR3 is 12 amino acids long. CDR3 coding DNA: TGTGCCAGCAGCGTCCGGGAGATTGGCTACACCTTC. Protein sequence: CASSVREIGYTF. The variable domain in full, completed from reference TRBV7-9 and TRBJ1-2, reads DTGVSQNPRHKITKRGQNVTFRCDPISEHNRLYWYRQTLGQGPEFLTYFQNEAQLEKSRLLSDRFSAERPKGSFSTLEIQRTEQGDSAMYLCASSVREIGYTFGSGTRLTVV.

The rearrangement joins TRBV19 to TRBJ2-7, with 11 bases identical to TRBD2. Unmatched junction bases numbered 5, after V lost 1 base and J lost 3 bases. Germline CDR1 LNHDA, CDR2 SQIVND (reference sequence). CDR3 length: 16 residues. The chain's CDR3 is CASSIGGTSGLYEQYF. Here the CDR3 DNA reads TGTGCCAGTAGTATAGGGGGGACTAGCGGACTCTACGAGCAGTACTTC.